Listed below are T cell receptor beta chains from one sample, sequenced in a study of T-cell reconstitution after alpha-beta-depleted transplantation in children. TCRdb redid the calling of the PCR reads with MiXCR, one entry per CDR3 protein. Here the sample spans some 75,000 distinct CDR3 sequences, 6% to 8.5% being singletons. Material: PBMCs from the stem cell graft donor, obtained from the stem cell graft. Receptor source: a human donor who donated a stem cell graft to a child with acute lymphoblastic leukemia. Each CDR3 is given with its conserved first and last residue. Fields, in order: clone size, J gene, D gene, V gene, CDR3 protein, CDR3 DNA. The D gene is left open where the match is weak. For some rows the clone size is stated as once, few or many, or as a class when expanded; others skip it.

clone size: .; J gene: TRBJ2-3; D gene: TRBD2; V gene: TRBV3-1; CDR3 protein: CASSQSGTRRADTQYF; CDR3 DNA: TGTGCCAGCAGCCAGTCCGGGACTAGGAGGGCAGATACGCAGTATTTT
clone size: .; J gene: TRBJ1-6; D gene: .; V gene: TRBV11-1; CDR3 protein: CASRRRADSPLHF; CDR3 DNA: TGTGCCAGCAGACGCCGCGCAGATTCACCCCTCCACTTT
clone size: .; J gene: TRBJ2-7; D gene: TRBD1; V gene: TRBV5-1; CDR3 protein: CASSLGGQGGAEQYF; CDR3 DNA: TGCGCCAGCAGCTTGGGTGGACAGGGCGGGGCCGAGCAGTACTTC
clone size: many; J gene: TRBJ2-4; D gene: TRBD1; V gene: TRBV29-1; CDR3 protein: CSGGTGGKNIQYF; CDR3 DNA: TGCAGCGGCGGAACAGGGGGCAAGAACATTCAGTACTTC
clone size: .; J gene: TRBJ2-1; D gene: .; V gene: TRBV6-5; CDR3 protein: CASSYATGENEQFF; CDR3 DNA: TGTGCCAGCAGTTACGCGACGGGAGAGAATGAGCAGTTCTTC
clone size: many; J gene: TRBJ1-1; D gene: .; V gene: TRBV27; CDR3 protein: CASSLPVNTEAFF; CDR3 DNA: TGTGCCAGCAGTTTACCAGTCAACACTGAAGCTTTCTTT
clone size: many; J gene: TRBJ1-4; D gene: .; V gene: TRBV7-9; CDR3 protein: CASSPRTPEELFF; CDR3 DNA: TGTGCCAGCAGCCCAAGGACGCCCGAGGAACTGTTTTTT
clone size: many; J gene: TRBJ1-5; D gene: .; V gene: TRBV29-1; CDR3 protein: CSVTTISNQPQHF; CDR3 DNA: TGCAGCGTTACGACAATTAGCAATCAGCCCCAGCATTTT
clone size: many; J gene: TRBJ2-3; D gene: .; V gene: TRBV13; CDR3 protein: CASSFRQPSTDTQYF; CDR3 DNA: TGTGCCAGCAGCTTCCGGCAGCCTAGCACAGATACGCAGTATTTT
clone size: few; J gene: TRBJ2-1; D gene: TRBD2; V gene: TRBV9; CDR3 protein: CASSPRTSGSYNEQFF; CDR3 DNA: TGTGCCAGCAGCCCCCGGACTAGCGGGAGTTACAATGAGCAGTTCTTC
clone size: many; J gene: TRBJ2-3; D gene: .; V gene: TRBV5-5; CDR3 protein: CASRSHWGTADTQYF; CDR3 DNA: TGTGCCAGCAGGTCCCATTGGGGGACGGCAGATACGCAGTATTTT
clone size: many; J gene: TRBJ2-2; D gene: TRBD2; V gene: TRBV6-1; CDR3 protein: CASIDWTSGNTGELFF; CDR3 DNA: TGTGCCAGCATTGATTGGACTAGCGGGAACACCGGGGAGCTGTTTTTT
clone size: many; J gene: TRBJ2-1; D gene: TRBD2; V gene: TRBV7-8; CDR3 protein: CASSLWSSGRAGEQFF; CDR3 DNA: TGTGCCAGCAGCTTATGGAGTAGCGGGAGGGCCGGTGAGCAGTTCTTC
clone size: many; J gene: TRBJ2-1; D gene: TRBD2; V gene: TRBV6-5; CDR3 protein: CASSSASRVSGNNEQFF; CDR3 DNA: TGTGCCAGCAGTTCCGCGAGTAGGGTTAGCGGGAACAATGAGCAGTTCTTC
clone size: many; J gene: TRBJ2-5; D gene: TRBD1; V gene: TRBV5-8; CDR3 protein: CASSLTTGEETQYF; CDR3 DNA: TGTGCCAGCAGCTTAACGACAGGGGAGGAGACCCAGTACTTC
clone size: many; J gene: TRBJ2-3; D gene: TRBD1; V gene: TRBV27; CDR3 protein: CASSLWGQGAPDTQYF; CDR3 DNA: TGTGCCAGCAGTTTATGGGGACAGGGGGCGCCTGATACGCAGTATTTT
clone size: few; J gene: TRBJ2-3; D gene: TRBD2; V gene: TRBV10-3; CDR3 protein: CAISDRSGSSPDTQYF; CDR3 DNA: TGTGCCATCAGTGATCGGAGCGGGAGTTCCCCAGATACGCAGTATTTT
clone size: many; J gene: TRBJ1-2; D gene: .; V gene: TRBV27; CDR3 protein: CASSSNNNYGYTF; CDR3 DNA: TGTGCCAGCAGTTCCAACAATAACTATGGCTACACCTTC
clone size: many; J gene: TRBJ1-2; D gene: .; V gene: TRBV29-1; CDR3 protein: CSVEIGGRFRQDGYTF; CDR3 DNA: TGCAGCGTTGAAATCGGGGGCCGGTTTCGACAGGATGGCTACACCTTC
clone size: .; J gene: TRBJ2-7; D gene: .; V gene: TRBV6-2/TRBV6-3; CDR3 protein: CASSYGAREQYF; CDR3 DNA: TGTGCCAGCAGTTACGGAGCACGGGAGCAGTACTTC
clone size: many; J gene: TRBJ2-7; D gene: .; V gene: TRBV5-1; CDR3 protein: CASSLGPSSYEQYF; CDR3 DNA: TGCGCCAGCTCCTTGGGACCTTCCTCCTACGAGCAGTACTTC
clone size: many; J gene: TRBJ2-1; D gene: TRBD1; V gene: TRBV12-3/TRBV12-4; CDR3 protein: CASRPGQGVWQFF; CDR3 DNA: TGTGCCAGCAGGCCGGGACAGGGAGTTTGGCAGTTCTTC
clone size: .; J gene: TRBJ2-7; D gene: TRBD2; V gene: TRBV20-1; CDR3 protein: CSAKVAGGEDEQYF; CDR3 DNA: TGCAGTGCTAAGGTAGCGGGAGGAGAAGACGAGCAGTACTTC
clone size: few; J gene: TRBJ1-2; D gene: .; V gene: TRBV19; CDR3 protein: CATDGGYYGYTF; CDR3 DNA: TGTGCCACGGACGGGGGTTACTATGGCTACACCTTC
clone size: few; J gene: TRBJ2-1; D gene: .; V gene: TRBV4-2; CDR3 protein: CASSQQNYNEQFF; CDR3 DNA: TGTGCCAGCAGCCAGCAAAATTACAATGAGCAGTTCTTC
clone size: many; J gene: TRBJ2-7; D gene: .; V gene: TRBV7-9; CDR3 protein: CASSFLRDSRDEQYF; CDR3 DNA: TGTGCCAGCAGCTTCCTCAGGGACTCGCGGGACGAGCAGTACTTC
clone size: many; J gene: TRBJ1-2; D gene: .; V gene: TRBV12-3/TRBV12-4; CDR3 protein: CASSLYRDNYGYTF; CDR3 DNA: TGTGCCAGCAGTTTATACAGGGACAACTATGGCTACACCTTC
clone size: .; J gene: TRBJ2-2; D gene: .; V gene: TRBV19; CDR3 protein: CASSIGGSRAGELFF; CDR3 DNA: TGTGCCAGTAGTATAGGCGGTTCTCGGGCCGGGGAGCTGTTTTTT
clone size: many; J gene: TRBJ2-2; D gene: .; V gene: TRBV10-3; CDR3 protein: CAISERTDGELFF; CDR3 DNA: TGTGCCATCAGTGAAAGAACAGACGGGGAGCTGTTTTTT
clone size: few; J gene: TRBJ2-7; D gene: .; V gene: TRBV3-1; CDR3 protein: CASSQAEYEQYF; CDR3 DNA: TGTGCCAGCAGCCAAGCGGAGTACGAGCAGTACTTC
clone size: .; J gene: TRBJ2-7; D gene: .; V gene: TRBV4-2; CDR3 protein: CASSPGGGLSYEQYF; CDR3 DNA: TGTGCCAGCAGCCCAGGAGGGGGGCTCTCCTACGAGCAGTACTTC
clone size: many; J gene: TRBJ2-1; D gene: TRBD1; V gene: TRBV20-1; CDR3 protein: CSAGQASSYNEQFF; CDR3 DNA: TGCAGTGCTGGACAGGCTAGCTCCTACAATGAGCAGTTCTTC
clone size: .; J gene: TRBJ1-1; D gene: .; V gene: TRBV20-1; CDR3 protein: CSAREDLNTEAFF; CDR3 DNA: TGCAGTGCTAGAGAGGACCTGAACACTGAAGCTTTCTTT
clone size: many; J gene: TRBJ2-3; D gene: TRBD2; V gene: TRBV2; CDR3 protein: CASSLLAGRTDTQYF; CDR3 DNA: TGTGCCAGCAGCTTACTAGCGGGGCGCACAGATACGCAGTATTTT
clone size: .; J gene: TRBJ2-1; D gene: TRBD2; V gene: TRBV4-3; CDR3 protein: CASSLASGGAYNEQFF; CDR3 DNA: TGCGCCAGCAGCCTGGCCAGCGGGGGGGCCTACAATGAGCAGTTCTTC
clone size: many; J gene: TRBJ1-3; D gene: .; V gene: TRBV20-1; CDR3 protein: CSARVGSFPGNTIYF; CDR3 DNA: TGCAGTGCTAGAGTGGGCAGCTTTCCTGGAAACACCATATATTTT
clone size: .; J gene: TRBJ2-7; D gene: .; V gene: TRBV12-3/TRBV12-4; CDR3 protein: CASSLRGSKNYEQYF; CDR3 DNA: TGTGCCAGCAGTTTGCGAGGTAGCAAGAACTACGAGCAGTACTTC
clone size: .; J gene: TRBJ1-1; D gene: .; V gene: TRBV7-2; CDR3 protein: CASSLVGGVPSTEAFF; CDR3 DNA: TGTGCCAGCAGCTTAGTTGGGGGGGTTCCCAGCACTGAAGCTTTCTTT
clone size: many; J gene: TRBJ2-1; D gene: .; V gene: TRBV6-2/TRBV6-3; CDR3 protein: CASSWATGIQFF; CDR3 DNA: TGTGCCAGCAGTTGGGCGACAGGTATCCAGTTCTTC
clone size: many; J gene: TRBJ1-1; D gene: .; V gene: TRBV2; CDR3 protein: CASLLGIETEAFF; CDR3 DNA: TGTGCCAGCCTACTGGGAATAGAGACCGAAGCTTTCTTT
clone size: .; J gene: TRBJ2-7; D gene: .; V gene: TRBV7-2; CDR3 protein: CASSLAGGGAYEQYF; CDR3 DNA: TGTGCCAGCAGCTTAGCAGGGGGGGGCGCCTACGAGCAGTACTTC
clone size: .; J gene: TRBJ1-1; D gene: .; V gene: TRBV6-1; CDR3 protein: CASRRRAGDTEAFF; CDR3 DNA: TGTGCCAGCAGGCGGAGAGCTGGGGACACTGAAGCTTTCTTT
clone size: .; J gene: TRBJ2-1; D gene: .; V gene: TRBV6-2/TRBV6-3; CDR3 protein: CASRAYSSYNEQFF; CDR3 DNA: TGTGCCAGCAGGGCCTACTCCTCCTACAATGAGCAGTTCTTC
clone size: many; J gene: TRBJ2-1; D gene: .; V gene: TRBV7-3; CDR3 protein: CASSLSALAQGEQFF; CDR3 DNA: TGTGCCAGCAGCTTAAGCGCGCTAGCCCAGGGTGAGCAGTTCTTC
clone size: few; J gene: TRBJ2-1; D gene: .; V gene: TRBV7-9; CDR3 protein: CASSFLGEEQFF; CDR3 DNA: TGTGCCAGCAGCTTTCTTGGGGAGGAGCAGTTCTTC
clone size: few; J gene: TRBJ1-1; D gene: .; V gene: TRBV7-3; CDR3 protein: CASRTPEAFF; CDR3 DNA: TGTGCCAGCAGAACACCAGAAGCTTTCTTT
clone size: many; J gene: TRBJ2-3; D gene: TRBD1; V gene: TRBV5-1; CDR3 protein: CASSPRTGAGDTQYF; CDR3 DNA: TGCGCCAGCAGCCCAAGGACAGGGGCGGGGGATACGCAGTATTTT
clone size: many; J gene: TRBJ2-5; D gene: .; V gene: TRBV7-2; CDR3 protein: CASSLRRETQYF; CDR3 DNA: TGTGCCAGCAGCTTACGAAGGGAGACCCAGTACTTC
clone size: medium-sized; J gene: TRBJ2-7; D gene: TRBD1; V gene: TRBV4-1; CDR3 protein: CASSQEGTASYEQYF; CDR3 DNA: TGCGCCAGCAGCCAAGAGGGGACAGCCTCCTACGAGCAGTACTTC
clone size: .; J gene: TRBJ2-6; D gene: .; V gene: TRBV5-4; CDR3 protein: CASSYDPAGANVLTF; CDR3 DNA: TGTGCCAGCAGCTATGACCCGGCTGGGGCCAACGTCCTGACTTTC
clone size: many; J gene: TRBJ1-1; D gene: .; V gene: TRBV9; CDR3 protein: CASSVVPRGTEAFF; CDR3 DNA: TGTGCCAGCAGCGTAGTACCTCGGGGCACTGAAGCTTTCTTT